This T cell receptor beta chain was retrieved from a study of T cells expressing NK-cell markers. Across the whole study: Out of eight donors sequenced, seven tested HCMV-seropositive and the remaining one seronegative.

Germline V gene lookup returns CDR1 SQVTM and CDR2 ANQGSEA. CDR3 length equals 13 residues. TCRdb reanalyzed the 5' RACE reads and collapses them to one entry per CDR3 protein, without DNA. Recorded for this sample: roughly 300,000 distinct CDR3 sequences. The sample consisted of blood T cells: a sorted CD56 or NKG2C T cell subset, CD4+ or CD8+ T cells, or bulk PBMC T cells (not recorded which). This clonotype was obtained from a woman aged 18 to 75 in good health. The rearrangement joins TRBV29-1 to TRBJ2-7; TCRdb names TRBD1, which stays unverified in the absence of DNA. CDR3 protein: CSVGPGTRYEQYF.